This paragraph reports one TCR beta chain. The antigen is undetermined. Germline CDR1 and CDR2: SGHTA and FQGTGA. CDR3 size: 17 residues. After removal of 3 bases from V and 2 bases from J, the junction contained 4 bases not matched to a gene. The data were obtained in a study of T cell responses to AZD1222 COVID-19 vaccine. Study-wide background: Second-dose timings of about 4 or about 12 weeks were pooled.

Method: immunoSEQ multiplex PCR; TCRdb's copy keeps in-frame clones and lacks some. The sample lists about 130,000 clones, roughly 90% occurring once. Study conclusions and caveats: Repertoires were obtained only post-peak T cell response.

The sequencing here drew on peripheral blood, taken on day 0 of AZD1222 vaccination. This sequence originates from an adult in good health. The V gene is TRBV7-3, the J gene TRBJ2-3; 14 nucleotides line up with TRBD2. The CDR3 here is CASSFGLAGGFTDTQYF. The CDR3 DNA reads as TGTGCCAGCAGCTTCGGACTAGCGGGGGGTTTCACAGATACGCAGTATTTT.